The present T cell receptor beta chain was sequenced within a study of T cell repertoires in cytomegalovirus infection. At the level of the study: Recently described HLA-C-restricted plus well-studied HLA-B-restricted CMV epitopes were used. Public TCR beta signatures provided an indication of both CMV infection and a matching HLA type. Study-wide results and limits: In two of eight donors, the top clonotype was HLA-C-restricted CMV-specific.

TCRdb recomputed calls from the reads with MiXCR, one row per CDR3 protein. Of about 500,000 distinct CDR3 sequences detected, about 33% appear once; the ten largest clones hold roughly a sixth. Comment on this clonotype: Its cognate antigen is unknown.

Germline assignment: CDR1 SGHVS and CDR2 FQNEAQ. V was pared by 7 bases and J by 2 bases, with 9 bases between. This CDR3 spans 12 amino acids. This clonotype originated in a human donor in good health (CMV status not recorded). Some clones in this sample may be carry-over from other donors' samples. The J gene is TRBJ2-7, the V gene TRBV7-8; D ambiguous. Material: cultured PBMCs, obtained from culture after CMV antigen stimulation. CDR3 nucleotides: TGTGCCAGCACCCGCCCCCCCTACGAGCAGTACTTC. It translates to CASTRPPYEQYF.